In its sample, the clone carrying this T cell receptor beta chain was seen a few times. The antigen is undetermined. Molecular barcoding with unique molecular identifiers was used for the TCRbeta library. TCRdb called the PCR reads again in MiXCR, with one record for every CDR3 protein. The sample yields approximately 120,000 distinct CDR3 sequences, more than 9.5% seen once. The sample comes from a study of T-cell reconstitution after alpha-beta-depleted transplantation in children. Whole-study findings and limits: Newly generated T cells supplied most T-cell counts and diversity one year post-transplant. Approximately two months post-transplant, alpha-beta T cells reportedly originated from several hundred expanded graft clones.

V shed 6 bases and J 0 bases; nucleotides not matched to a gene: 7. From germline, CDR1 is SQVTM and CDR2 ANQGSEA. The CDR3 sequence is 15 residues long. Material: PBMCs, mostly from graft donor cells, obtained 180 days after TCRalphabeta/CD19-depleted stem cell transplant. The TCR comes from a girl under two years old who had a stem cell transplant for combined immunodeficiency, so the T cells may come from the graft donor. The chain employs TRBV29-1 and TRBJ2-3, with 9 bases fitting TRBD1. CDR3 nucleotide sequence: TGCAGCGTCCATGGGACAGGGCATAGCACAGATACGCAGTATTTT. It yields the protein CSVHGTGHSTDTQYF.